Each of the 2 T cell receptor beta chains below was sequenced from the same sample in a study of control samples from healthy donors and cancer patients. Here immunoSEQ multiplex PCR was the method, and the copy in TCRdb shows in-frame clones only, minus some. The sample has about 100,000 clones, roughly 90% seen once. Material for sequencing was blood. These receptors came from a woman between 50 and 59 years old in good health.

This sequence joins TRBV5-4 and TRBJ2-7; tentatively, D is TRBD1 (6 bases). Germline V gene sequence: CDR1 SGHNT, CDR2 YYREEE (reference sequence). V was trimmed by 4 bases and J by 2 bases, leaving 13 bases between them. The CDR3 has 14 residues. CDR3 bases: TGTGCCAGCAGCCCGGCGGCAGGGGCCTACGAGCAGTACTTC. This codes for CASSPAAGAYEQYF.

The chain has TRBV6-5 and TRBJ1-3; 7 nucleotides match TRBD1. The V gene end was trimmed by 5 bases and the J gene end by 2 bases; junction bases not matched to a gene: 6. The germline CDR1 and CDR2 sequences are MNHEY and SVGAGI. CDR3 length equals 15 residues. The DNA of the CDR3 is TGTGCCAGCAGTCCCCGGGACAGCGCTGGAAACACCATATATTTT. This gives the protein CASSPRDSAGNTIYF.